This is a list of T cell receptor beta chains from one sample in a study of technical replicates of blood from several donors. Using immunoSEQ multiplex PCR, the repertoire was profiled, and TCRdb retains in-frame clones only, with some absent. The sample includes about 12,000 clones, roughly 96% of them seen just once. The specimen sequenced was PBMCs. The receptors were gathered from a human donor in good health. Each CDR3 is given with its conserved first and last residue. The order of the fields is J gene, D gene, V gene, clone size, CDR3 protein, CDR3 DNA. D genes are given only for firm matches. Clone size is not always given. Where it is, it says once, few, many or a class for expanded clones.

j_call: TRBJ1-1; d_call: TRBD1; v_call: TRBV29-1; clone_size: NA; cdr3_aa: CSVADRGLTEAFF; cdr3_nt: TGCAGCGTAGCTGACAGGGGGCTGACTGAAGCTTTCTTT
j_call: TRBJ1-1; d_call: NA; v_call: TRBV6-6; clone_size: NA; cdr3_aa: CASSPGGTEAFF; cdr3_nt: TGTGCCAGCAGCCCCGGGGGTACTGAAGCTTTCTTT
j_call: TRBJ2-1; d_call: TRBD1; v_call: TRBV7-9; clone_size: NA; cdr3_aa: CASSLNRGSNEQFF; cdr3_nt: TGTGCCAGCAGCTTAAACAGGGGGAGCAATGAGCAGTTCTTC
j_call: TRBJ2-5; d_call: TRBD2; v_call: TRBV5-1; clone_size: NA; cdr3_aa: CASRELAGGQETQYF; cdr3_nt: TGCGCCAGCAGGGAGCTAGCGGGGGGCCAAGAGACCCAGTACTTC
j_call: TRBJ2-5; d_call: TRBD2; v_call: TRBV5-8; clone_size: NA; cdr3_aa: CASSHQAGGLETQYF; cdr3_nt: TGTGCCAGCAGCCACCAAGCGGGAGGATTGGAGACCCAGTACTTC
j_call: TRBJ1-5; d_call: TRBD1; v_call: TRBV4-1; clone_size: few; cdr3_aa: CASSLIGTGINQPQHF; cdr3_nt: TGCGCCAGCAGCCTAATAGGGACAGGGATCAATCAGCCCCAGCATTTT
j_call: TRBJ2-1; d_call: NA; v_call: TRBV6-1; clone_size: NA; cdr3_aa: CASSEGYAGSYNEQFF; cdr3_nt: TGTGCCAGCAGTGAGGGGTACGCGGGCTCCTACAATGAGCAGTTCTTC
j_call: TRBJ2-2; d_call: TRBD2; v_call: TRBV4-1; clone_size: NA; cdr3_aa: CASSQPGLAGLPGELFF; cdr3_nt: TGCGCCAGCAGCCAACCGGGACTAGCGGGACTACCCGGGGAGCTGTTTTTT
j_call: TRBJ2-2; d_call: TRBD1; v_call: TRBV19; clone_size: NA; cdr3_aa: CASSVGQGQIGTGELFF; cdr3_nt: TGTGCCAGTAGTGTTGGACAGGGCCAAATTGGGACCGGGGAGCTGTTTTTT
j_call: TRBJ2-3; d_call: NA; v_call: TRBV2; clone_size: NA; cdr3_aa: CASNQMLTDTQYF; cdr3_nt: TGTGCCAGCAACCAGATGCTCACAGATACGCAGTATTTT
j_call: TRBJ2-1; d_call: TRBD2; v_call: TRBV27; clone_size: NA; cdr3_aa: CASSSPWTSGSFYNEQFF; cdr3_nt: TGTGCCAGCAGTTCCCCTTGGACTAGCGGATCGTTCTACAATGAGCAGTTCTTC
j_call: TRBJ1-1; d_call: TRBD1; v_call: TRBV27; clone_size: NA; cdr3_aa: CASRPTTTGRRGIEAFF; cdr3_nt: TGTGCCAGCAGACCCACGACGACAGGGCGTCGAGGGATTGAAGCTTTCTTT